The present entry profiles one TCR beta chain with its context. Unmatched junction bases numbered 8, after V lost 5 bases and J lost 4 bases. There are 15 residues in the CDR3. Germline V gene sequence: CDR1 LNHDA, CDR2 SQIVND (reference sequence). Amplification of TCR beta CDR3 regions was performed using RNA transcripts as template. The TCR CDR3 first-round RT-PCR relied on the HTBI primer set. TCRdb called the multiplex PCR reads again in MiXCR, with one record for every CDR3 protein. The table has about 560,000 distinct CDR3 sequences, just over 45% seen once. The sample comes from a study of T cells in Graves' hyperthyroidism and ophthalmopathy. Patients with uncontrolled infections, other autoimmune diseases, pregnancy or lactation were excluded. Thyroid ultrasound and orbital computed tomography, with clinical symptoms and serum thyroxine and TRAb, informed diagnoses.

Specimen: peripheral blood or thyroid tissue (not recorded which). The sequence was obtained from a woman aged 18 to 35 with Graves' hyperthyroidism. The chain employs TRBV19 and TRBJ1-2; 9 positions agree with TRBD1. The CDR3 loop is CASSYRDRAGYGYTF. The CDR3 nucleotides are TGTGCCAGTAGTTACCGGGACAGGGCAGGCTATGGCTACACCTTC.